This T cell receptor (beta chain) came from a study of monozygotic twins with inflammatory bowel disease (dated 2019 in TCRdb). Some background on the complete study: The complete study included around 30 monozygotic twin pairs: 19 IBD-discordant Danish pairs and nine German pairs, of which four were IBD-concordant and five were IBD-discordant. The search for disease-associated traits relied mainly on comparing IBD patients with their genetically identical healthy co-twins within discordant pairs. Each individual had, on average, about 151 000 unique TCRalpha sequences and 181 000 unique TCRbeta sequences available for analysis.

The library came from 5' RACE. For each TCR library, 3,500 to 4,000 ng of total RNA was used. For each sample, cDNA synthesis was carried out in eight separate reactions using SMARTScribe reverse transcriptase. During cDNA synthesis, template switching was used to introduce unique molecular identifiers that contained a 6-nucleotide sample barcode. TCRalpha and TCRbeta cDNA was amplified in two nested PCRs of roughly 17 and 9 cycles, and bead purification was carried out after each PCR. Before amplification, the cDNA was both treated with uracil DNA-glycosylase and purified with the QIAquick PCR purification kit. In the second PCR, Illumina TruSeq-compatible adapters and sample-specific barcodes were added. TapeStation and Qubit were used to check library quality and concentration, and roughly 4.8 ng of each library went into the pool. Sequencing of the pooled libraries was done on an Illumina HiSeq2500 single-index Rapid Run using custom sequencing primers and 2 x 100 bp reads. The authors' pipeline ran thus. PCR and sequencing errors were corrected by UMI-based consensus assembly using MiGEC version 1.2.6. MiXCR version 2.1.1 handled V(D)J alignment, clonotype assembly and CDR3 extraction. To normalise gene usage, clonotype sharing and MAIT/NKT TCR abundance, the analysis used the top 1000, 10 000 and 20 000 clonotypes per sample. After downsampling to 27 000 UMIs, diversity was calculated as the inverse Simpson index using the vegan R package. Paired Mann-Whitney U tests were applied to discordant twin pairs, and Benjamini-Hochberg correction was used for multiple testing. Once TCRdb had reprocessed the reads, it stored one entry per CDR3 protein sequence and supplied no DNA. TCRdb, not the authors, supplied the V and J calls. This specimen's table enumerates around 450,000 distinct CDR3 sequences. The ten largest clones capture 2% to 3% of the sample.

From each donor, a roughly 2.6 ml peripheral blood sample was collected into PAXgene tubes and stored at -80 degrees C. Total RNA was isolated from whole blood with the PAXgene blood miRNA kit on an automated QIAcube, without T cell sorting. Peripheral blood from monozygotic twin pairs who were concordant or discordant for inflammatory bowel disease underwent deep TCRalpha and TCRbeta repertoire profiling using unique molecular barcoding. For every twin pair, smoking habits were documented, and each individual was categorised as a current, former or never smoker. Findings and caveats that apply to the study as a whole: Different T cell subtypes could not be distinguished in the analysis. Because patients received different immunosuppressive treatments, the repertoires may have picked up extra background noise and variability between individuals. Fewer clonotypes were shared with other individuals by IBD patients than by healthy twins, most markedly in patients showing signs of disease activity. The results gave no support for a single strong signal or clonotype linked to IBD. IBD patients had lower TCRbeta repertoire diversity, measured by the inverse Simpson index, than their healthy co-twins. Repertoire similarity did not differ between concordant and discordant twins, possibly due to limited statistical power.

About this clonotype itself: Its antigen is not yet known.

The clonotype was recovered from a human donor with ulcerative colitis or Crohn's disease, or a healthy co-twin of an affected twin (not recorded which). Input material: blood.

CDR3 protein: CASSQIDGYEQYF. The sequence joins TRBV3-1 to TRBJ2-7. Measured from the cysteine to the phenylalanine, the CDR3 is 13 residues long. No DNA is given. The germline V gene encodes CDR1 LGHDT and CDR2 YNNKEL (reference sequence).